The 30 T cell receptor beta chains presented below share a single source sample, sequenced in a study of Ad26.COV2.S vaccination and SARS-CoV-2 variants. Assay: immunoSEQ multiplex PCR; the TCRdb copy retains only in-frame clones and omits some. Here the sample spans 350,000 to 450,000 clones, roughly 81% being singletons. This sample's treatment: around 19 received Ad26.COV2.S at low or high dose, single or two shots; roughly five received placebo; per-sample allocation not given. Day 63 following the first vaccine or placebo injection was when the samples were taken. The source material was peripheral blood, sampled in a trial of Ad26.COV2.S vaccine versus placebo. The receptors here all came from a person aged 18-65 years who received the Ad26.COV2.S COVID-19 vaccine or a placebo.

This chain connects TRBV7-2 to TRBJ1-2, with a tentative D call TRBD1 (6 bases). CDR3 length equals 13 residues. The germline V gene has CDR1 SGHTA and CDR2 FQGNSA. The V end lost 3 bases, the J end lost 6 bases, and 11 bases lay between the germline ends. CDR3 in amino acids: CASSFGGDNGYTF. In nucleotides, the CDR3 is TGTGCCAGCAGCTTCGGGGGCGATAATGGCTACACCTTC.

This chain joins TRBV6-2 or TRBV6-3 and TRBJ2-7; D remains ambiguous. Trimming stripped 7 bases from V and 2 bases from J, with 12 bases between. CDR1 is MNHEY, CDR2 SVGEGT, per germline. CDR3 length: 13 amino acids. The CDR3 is CASTPTSAYEQYF. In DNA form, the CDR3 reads TGTGCCAGCACCCCTACCTCGGCCTACGAGCAGTACTTC.

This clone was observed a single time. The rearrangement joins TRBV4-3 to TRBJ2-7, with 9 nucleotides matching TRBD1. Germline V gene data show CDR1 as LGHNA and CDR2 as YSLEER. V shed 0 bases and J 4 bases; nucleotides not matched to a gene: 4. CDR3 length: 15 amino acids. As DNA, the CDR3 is TGCGCCAGCAGCCAAGATTTGGACAGGGGTTACGAGCAGTACTTC. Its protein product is CASSQDLDRGYEQYF.

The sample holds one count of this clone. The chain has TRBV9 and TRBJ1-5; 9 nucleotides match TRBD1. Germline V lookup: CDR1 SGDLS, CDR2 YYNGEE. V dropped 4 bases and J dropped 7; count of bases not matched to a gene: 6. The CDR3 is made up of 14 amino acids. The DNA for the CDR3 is TGTGCCAGCAGCCGGACAGGGGTCAGCCAGCCCCAGCATTTT. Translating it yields CASSRTGVSQPQHF. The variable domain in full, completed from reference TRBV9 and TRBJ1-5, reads DSGVTQTPKHLITATGQRVTLRCSPRSGDLSVYWYQQSLDQGLQFLIQYYNGEERAKGNILERFSAQQFPDLHSELNLSSLELGDSALYFCASSRTGVSQPQHFGDGTRLSIL.

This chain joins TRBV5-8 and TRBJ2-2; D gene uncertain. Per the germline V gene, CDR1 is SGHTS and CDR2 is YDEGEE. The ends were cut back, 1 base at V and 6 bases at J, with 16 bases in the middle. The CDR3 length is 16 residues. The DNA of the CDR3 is TGTGCCAGCAGCTTGCATATTTGGATTTCAGCCGGGGAGCTGTTTTTT. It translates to CASSLHIWISAGELFF.

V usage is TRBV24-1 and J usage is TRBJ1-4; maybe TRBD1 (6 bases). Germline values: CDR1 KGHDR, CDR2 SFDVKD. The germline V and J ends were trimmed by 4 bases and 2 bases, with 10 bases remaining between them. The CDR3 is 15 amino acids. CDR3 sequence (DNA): TGTGCCACCAGTGACCGGCAGGGGACTAATGAAAAACTGTTTTTT. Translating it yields CATSDRQGTNEKLFF.

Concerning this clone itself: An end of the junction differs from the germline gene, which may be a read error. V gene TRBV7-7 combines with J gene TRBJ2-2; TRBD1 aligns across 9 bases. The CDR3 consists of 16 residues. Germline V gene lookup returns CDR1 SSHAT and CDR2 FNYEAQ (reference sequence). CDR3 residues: CASSYRGRFNTGELFF. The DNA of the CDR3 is TGTGCTAGCAGCTACAGGGGGCGGTTTAACACCGGGGAGCTGTTTTTT. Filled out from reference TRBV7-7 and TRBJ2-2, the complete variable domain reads GAGVSQSPRYKVTKRGQDVTLRCDPISSHATLYWYQQALGQGPEFLTYFNYEAQPDKSGLPSDRFSAERPEGSISTLTIQRTEQRDSAMYRCASSYRGRFNTGELFFGEGSRLTVL.

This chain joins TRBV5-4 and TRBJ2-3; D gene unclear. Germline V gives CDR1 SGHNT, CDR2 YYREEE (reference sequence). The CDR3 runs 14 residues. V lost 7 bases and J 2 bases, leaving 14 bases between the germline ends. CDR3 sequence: CASARASATDTQYF. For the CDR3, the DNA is TGTGCCAGCGCTCGGGCTTCAGCCACAGATACGCAGTATTTT.

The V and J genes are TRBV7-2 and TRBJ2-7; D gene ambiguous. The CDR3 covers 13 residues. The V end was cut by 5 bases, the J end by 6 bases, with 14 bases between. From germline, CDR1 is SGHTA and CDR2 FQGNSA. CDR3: CASSPTPAIEQYF. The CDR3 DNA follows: TGTGCCAGCAGCCCGACCCCAGCAATCGAGCAGTACTTC.

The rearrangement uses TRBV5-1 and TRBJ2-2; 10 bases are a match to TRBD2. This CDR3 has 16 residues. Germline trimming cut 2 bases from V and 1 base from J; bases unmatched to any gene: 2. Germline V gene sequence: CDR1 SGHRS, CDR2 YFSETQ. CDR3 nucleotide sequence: TGCGCCAGCAGCTTCAGCGGGAGGGGGAACACCGGGGAGCTGTTTTTT. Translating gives CASSFSGRGNTGELFF.

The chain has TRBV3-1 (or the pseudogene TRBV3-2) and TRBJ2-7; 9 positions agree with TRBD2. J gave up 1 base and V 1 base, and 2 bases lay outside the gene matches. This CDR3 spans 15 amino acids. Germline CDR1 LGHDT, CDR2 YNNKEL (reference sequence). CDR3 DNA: TGTGCCAGCAGCCAAGGACTAGCGGAGTCCTACGAGCAGTACTTC. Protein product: CASSQGLAESYEQYF.

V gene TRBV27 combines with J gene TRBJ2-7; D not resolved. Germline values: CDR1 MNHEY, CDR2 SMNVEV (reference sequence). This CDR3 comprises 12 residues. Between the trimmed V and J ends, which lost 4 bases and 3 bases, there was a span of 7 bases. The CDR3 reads CASSSQNYEQYF. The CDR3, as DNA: TGTGCCAGCAGTTCGCAAAACTACGAGCAGTACTTC.

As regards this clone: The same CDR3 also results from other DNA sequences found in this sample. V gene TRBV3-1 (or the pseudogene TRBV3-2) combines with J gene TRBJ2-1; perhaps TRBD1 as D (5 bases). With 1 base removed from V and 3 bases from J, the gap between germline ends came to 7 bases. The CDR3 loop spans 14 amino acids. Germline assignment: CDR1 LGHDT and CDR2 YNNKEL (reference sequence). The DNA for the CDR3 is TGTGCCAGCAGCCAAGGGGGCAGCTACAATGAGCAGTTCTTC. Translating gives CASSQGGSYNEQFF.

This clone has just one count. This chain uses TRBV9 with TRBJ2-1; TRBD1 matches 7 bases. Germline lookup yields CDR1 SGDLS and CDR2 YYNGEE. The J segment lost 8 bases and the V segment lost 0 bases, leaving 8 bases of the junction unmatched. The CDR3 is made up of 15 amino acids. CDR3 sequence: CASSVGDRSWDEQFF. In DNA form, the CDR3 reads TGTGCCAGCAGCGTAGGGGACAGATCCTGGGATGAGCAGTTCTTC.

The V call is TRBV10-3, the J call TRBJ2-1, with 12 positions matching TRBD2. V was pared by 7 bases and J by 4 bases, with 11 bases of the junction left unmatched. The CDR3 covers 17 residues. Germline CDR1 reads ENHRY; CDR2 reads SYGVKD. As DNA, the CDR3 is TGTGCCATCACTTGGACTAGCGGGGCCATGATATACAATGAGCAGTTCTTC. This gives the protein CAITWTSGAMIYNEQFF.

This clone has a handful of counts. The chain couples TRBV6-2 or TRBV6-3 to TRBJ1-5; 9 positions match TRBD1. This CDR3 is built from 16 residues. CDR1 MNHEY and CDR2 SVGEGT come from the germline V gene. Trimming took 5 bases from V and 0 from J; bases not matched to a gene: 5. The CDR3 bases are TGTGCCAGCAGTGACCCGGGACAGGGTAGCAATCAGCCCCAGCATTTT. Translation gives CASSDPGQGSNQPQHF.

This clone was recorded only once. The CDR3 DNA reads TGTGCCTGGGCCATGGACAATGAGCAGTTCTTC. Encoded protein: CAWAMDNEQFF. V is TRBV30 and J is TRBJ2-1, with D unclear. Looked up from germline, CDR1 is GTSNPN and CDR2 is SVGIG (reference sequence). This CDR3 comprises 11 residues. V lost 5 bases and J 5 bases, leaving 7 bases between the germline ends.

Here the CDR3 reads CASSILAGDVNEQFF. CDR3 bases: TGCGCCAGCAGTATACTAGCGGGAGATGTCAATGAGCAGTTCTTC. The genes are TRBV10-2 and TRBJ2-1; 11 bases agree with TRBD2. The CDR3 runs 15 residues. The germline V gene has CDR1 WSHSY and CDR2 SAAADI. With V trimmed by 5 bases and J by 6 bases, 6 bases remained unmatched.

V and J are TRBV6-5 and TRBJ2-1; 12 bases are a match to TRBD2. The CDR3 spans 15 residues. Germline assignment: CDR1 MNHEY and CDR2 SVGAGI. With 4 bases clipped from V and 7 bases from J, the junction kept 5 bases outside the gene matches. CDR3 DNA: TGTGCCAGCAGTTCGCTAGCGGGAGGGCCAAATGAGCAGTTCTTC. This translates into CASSSLAGGPNEQFF.

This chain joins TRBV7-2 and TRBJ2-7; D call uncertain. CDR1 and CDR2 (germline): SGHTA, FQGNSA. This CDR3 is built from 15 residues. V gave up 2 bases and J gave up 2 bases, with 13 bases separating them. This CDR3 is CASSLLAVLTYEQYF. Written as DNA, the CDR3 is TGTGCCAGCAGCTTACTTGCGGTCCTAACCTACGAGCAGTACTTC.

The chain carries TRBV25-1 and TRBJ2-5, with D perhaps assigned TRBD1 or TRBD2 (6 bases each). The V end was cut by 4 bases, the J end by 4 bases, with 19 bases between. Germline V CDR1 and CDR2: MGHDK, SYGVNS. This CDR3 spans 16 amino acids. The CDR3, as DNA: TGTGCCAGCAGTGTACACCCTGGAGGGGGACGAGAGACCCAGTACTTC. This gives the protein CASSVHPGGGRETQYF.

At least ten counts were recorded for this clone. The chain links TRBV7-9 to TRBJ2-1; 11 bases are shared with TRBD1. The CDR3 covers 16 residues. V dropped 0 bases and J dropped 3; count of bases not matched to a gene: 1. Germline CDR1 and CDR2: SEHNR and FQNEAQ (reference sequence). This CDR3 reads CASSLAGTGGYNEQFF. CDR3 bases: TGTGCCAGCAGCTTAGCCGGGACAGGGGGCTACAATGAGCAGTTCTTC.

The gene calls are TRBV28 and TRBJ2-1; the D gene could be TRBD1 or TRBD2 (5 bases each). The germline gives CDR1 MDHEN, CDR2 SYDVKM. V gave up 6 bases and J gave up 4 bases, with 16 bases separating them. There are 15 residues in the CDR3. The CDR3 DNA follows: TGTGCCAGCAGGGGGGACCACACCCGGTACAATGAGCAGTTCTTC. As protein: CASRGDHTRYNEQFF.

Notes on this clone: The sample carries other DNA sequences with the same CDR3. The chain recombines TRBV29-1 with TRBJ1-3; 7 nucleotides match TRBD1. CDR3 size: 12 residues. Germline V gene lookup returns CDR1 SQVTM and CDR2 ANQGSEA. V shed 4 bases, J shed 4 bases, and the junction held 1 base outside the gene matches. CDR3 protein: CSVAGGGNTIYF. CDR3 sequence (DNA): TGCAGCGTTGCAGGGGGAGGAAACACCATATATTTT.

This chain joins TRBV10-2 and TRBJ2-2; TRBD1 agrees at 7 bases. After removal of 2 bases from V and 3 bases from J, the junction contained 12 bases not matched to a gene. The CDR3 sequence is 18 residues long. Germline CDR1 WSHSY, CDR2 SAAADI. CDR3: CASSEAGTDSFYTGELFF. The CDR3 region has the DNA TGCGCCAGCAGTGAGGCCGGGACAGATTCATTCTACACCGGGGAGCTGTTTTTT.

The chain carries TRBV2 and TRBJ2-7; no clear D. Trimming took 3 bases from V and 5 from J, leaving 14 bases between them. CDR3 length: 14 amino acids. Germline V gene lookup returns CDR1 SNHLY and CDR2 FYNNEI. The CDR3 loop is CASSDSHGLDEQYF. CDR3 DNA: TGTGCCAGCAGTGATTCCCACGGTCTGGACGAGCAGTACTTC.

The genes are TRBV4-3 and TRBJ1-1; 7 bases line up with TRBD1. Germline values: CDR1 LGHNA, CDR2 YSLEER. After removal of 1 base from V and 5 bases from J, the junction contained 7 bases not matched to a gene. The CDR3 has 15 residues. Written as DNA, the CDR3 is TGCGCCAGCAGCCAAGTAATTGACAGGGCTACTGAAGCTTTCTTT. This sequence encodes CASSQVIDRATEAFF.

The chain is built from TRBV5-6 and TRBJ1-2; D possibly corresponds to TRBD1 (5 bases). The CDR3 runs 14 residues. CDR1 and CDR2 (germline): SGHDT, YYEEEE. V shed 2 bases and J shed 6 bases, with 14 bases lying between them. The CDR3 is CASSFGIGDNGYTF. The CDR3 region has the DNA TGTGCCAGCAGCTTTGGTATAGGGGATAATGGCTACACCTTC. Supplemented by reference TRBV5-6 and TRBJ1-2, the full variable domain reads DAGVTQSPTHLIKTRGQQVTLRCSPKSGHDTVSWYQQALGQGPQFIFQYYEEEERQRGNFPDRFSGHQFPNYSSELNVNALLLGDSALYLCASSFGIGDNGYTFGSGTRLTVV.

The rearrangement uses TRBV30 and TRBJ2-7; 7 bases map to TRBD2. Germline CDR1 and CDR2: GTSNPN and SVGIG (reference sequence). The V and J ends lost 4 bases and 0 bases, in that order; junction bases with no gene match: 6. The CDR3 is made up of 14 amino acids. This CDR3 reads CAWNAGRVSYEQYF. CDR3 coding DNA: TGTGCCTGGAACGCGGGGAGGGTCTCCTACGAGCAGTACTTC.

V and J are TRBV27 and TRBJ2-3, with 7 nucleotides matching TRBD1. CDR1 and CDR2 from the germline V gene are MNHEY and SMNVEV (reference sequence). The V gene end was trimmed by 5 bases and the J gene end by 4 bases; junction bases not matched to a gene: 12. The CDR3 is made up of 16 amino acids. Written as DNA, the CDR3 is TGTGCCAGCAGTCCTGACAGGGATATGGGTCCAGATACGCAGTATTTT. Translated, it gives CASSPDRDMGPDTQYF.